This T cell receptor (beta chain) was identified in a study of blood T cell repertoires in COVID-19 (dated by TCRdb to 2020 to 2022). At the level of the whole study: The collaborator samples originated in the United States, Italy and Spain and spanned the acute and convalescent phases of COVID-19. The prospective study material was composed of cDNA or gDNA derived from T cells, B-cell-depleted T cells, or PBMCs. Deeply sampled blood TCRbeta repertoires from subjects exposed to, actively infected with, or recovered from COVID-19 were included in the dataset. The repertoires were made available in a free public database intended to serve as a resource for research on the immune response to SARS-CoV-2. Samples came from the ongoing ImmuneRACE study (first 160 participants) plus 1,254 subjects from 6 global collaborators. Nearly every sample came with metadata listing a de-identified subject ID, COVID-19 status, age in years and sex. Where available, HLA class I and class II types were taken from metadata supplied by the sample provider and were not determined by assay-based typing. Overall results and qualifications from the work: How much clinical and demographic metadata was included differed by source and by participant, and the metadata was provided uncurated.

Reading the germline V gene gives CDR1 SGHVS and CDR2 FNYEAQ. Trimming takes 8 bases from V and 5 bases from J, and the germline ends sit 9 bases apart. The cysteine opens and the phenylalanine closes a CDR3 of 12 amino acids. Here the CDR3 DNA is all that survives: 36 bases in frame from base 1. Each collaborating institution followed its own protocols to collect whole blood in K2EDTA tubes. For TCRbeta analysis, collaborator samples were shipped as frozen whole blood, as isolated PBMCs, or as DNA extracted from either sample type. With respect to this clone: The antigen it binds to is not known. The sample holds no much larger clone one base away, and base qualities are not on file.

TCRbeta CDR3 regions were amplified from genomic DNA by means of the immunoSEQ Assay, a bias-controlled multiplex PCR. Under the source paper's analysis protocol: Nucleated cell counts per sample were estimated from amplification of reference gene primers within the assay. To quantify the absolute abundance of each unique TCRbeta CDR3 rearrangement, sequence reads were collapsed and filtered. For each sample, productive Simpson clonality was calculated as the square root of Simpson's diversity index over productive rearrangements. TCRdb took over this immuneACCESS table, retaining in-frame rearrangements with V and J assigned. Such tables are incomplete; in checked studies, under half of the missing clones stem from an unresolved V gene, and the remainder is unexplained. The V and J calls and the clone size are those of that table, but D and trimming were determined from the DNA. The sample profile shows approximately 75,000 clones; around 72% of them were found once. 2.5% to 3% of the sample is taken by the ten largest.

Recombination joined TRBV7-6 with TRBJ2-2, and the D gene may be TRBD2, 5 bases matching. Sequencing used peripheral blood. This receptor was identified in a human donor with acute or convalescent COVID-19. The donor label of this sample is uncertain. The nucleotides are TGTGCCAGCGTCTCGGGAACCGGGGAGCTGTTTTTT. Its protein reads: CASVSGTGELFF.